These T cell receptor beta chains were read from a single sample in a study of T cells in Graves' hyperthyroidism and ophthalmopathy. TCRdb re-called the multiplex PCR reads through MiXCR, storing one row per CDR3 protein. This repertoire shows about 510,000 distinct CDR3 sequences, roughly 15% found once; its top ten account for about 15%. Sequenced sample: blood. Receptors were obtained from a woman between 40 and 50 years old with Graves' hyperthyroidism. Both conserved end residues are part of each CDR3. A D gene is named only where the DNA matches it firmly. Clone sizes are given selectively: once, few, many, or a class where the clone is expanded.

CDR3 DNA: TGCAGTGCTAGAGACGCCGAAGCGGGAGACTTCACCTACAATGAGCAGTTCTTC
CDR3 protein: CSARDAEAGDFTYNEQFF
J gene: TRBJ2-1
clone size: many
D gene: TRBD2
CDR3 length: 18
V gene: TRBV20-1

CDR3 DNA: TGTGCCAGCAGTTTGGAGTTAGGACAGGGGGATTTCGCTAACTATGGCTACACCTTC
CDR3 protein: CASSLELGQGDFANYGYTF
J gene: TRBJ1-2
clone size: many
D gene: TRBD1
CDR3 length: 19
V gene: TRBV28

CDR3 DNA: TGTGCCTGGACAAAACCTACAGGGAGTAATTCACCCCTCCACTTT
CDR3 protein: CAWTKPTGSNSPLHF
J gene: TRBJ1-6
clone size: few
D gene: -
CDR3 length: 15
V gene: TRBV30

CDR3 DNA: TGTGCTAGTGGGTTCAACACGAACACTGAAGCTTTCTTT
CDR3 protein: CASGFNTNTEAFF
J gene: TRBJ1-1
clone size: many
D gene: -
CDR3 length: 13
V gene: TRBV12-5

CDR3 DNA: TGTGCCAGCATCGCGGCGGGAGGCTCCTACGAGCAGTACTTC
CDR3 protein: CASIAAGGSYEQYF
J gene: TRBJ2-7
clone size: few
D gene: TRBD2
CDR3 length: 14
V gene: TRBV6-2/TRBV6-3

CDR3 DNA: TGCAGCGTTGTATGGGGCAGGGGGCGGTCTGGGGCCAACGTCCTGACTTTC
CDR3 protein: CSVVWGRGRSGANVLTF
J gene: TRBJ2-6
clone size: few
D gene: TRBD1
CDR3 length: 17
V gene: TRBV29-1

CDR3 DNA: TGTGCCAGCAGCTTAAGCAGGGCCCTTAACTATGGCTACACCTTC
CDR3 protein: CASSLSRALNYGYTF
J gene: TRBJ1-2
clone size: many
D gene: -
CDR3 length: 15
V gene: TRBV7-9

CDR3 DNA: TGTGCCAGTAGTGCCCACGCTAACTATGGCTACACCTTC
CDR3 protein: CASSAHANYGYTF
J gene: TRBJ1-2
clone size: -
D gene: -
CDR3 length: 13
V gene: TRBV19

CDR3 DNA: TGTGCCAGCAGCGTACAGTCCTACAATGAGCAGTTCTTC
CDR3 protein: CASSVQSYNEQFF
J gene: TRBJ2-1
clone size: few
D gene: -
CDR3 length: 13
V gene: TRBV9

CDR3 DNA: TGTGCCAGCAGCGTAGGTACTACTAGCACAGATACGCAGTATTTT
CDR3 protein: CASSVGTTSTDTQYF
J gene: TRBJ2-3
clone size: -
D gene: -
CDR3 length: 15
V gene: TRBV9

CDR3 DNA: TGTGCCTGGAGTGTATTTCCCCGATTTACGGACAGAGCCCAAAACATTCAGTACTTC
CDR3 protein: CAWSVFPRFTDRAQNIQYF
J gene: TRBJ2-4
clone size: few
D gene: -
CDR3 length: 19
V gene: TRBV30

CDR3 DNA: TGTGCCAGCAGTGGCTTAGACAGGGATCGGGTCTATGGCTACACCTTC
CDR3 protein: CASSGLDRDRVYGYTF
J gene: TRBJ1-2
clone size: many
D gene: TRBD1
CDR3 length: 16
V gene: TRBV28

CDR3 DNA: TGTGCCATCAGGGTGCAAGGCTCTGGAAACACCATATATTTT
CDR3 protein: CAIRVQGSGNTIYF
J gene: TRBJ1-3
clone size: -
D gene: -
CDR3 length: 14
V gene: TRBV10-3

CDR3 DNA: TGTGCCAGCAGCTCCTTCCTAGCGGGAGCCAGCTCCTACGAGCAGTACTTC
CDR3 protein: CASSSFLAGASSYEQYF
J gene: TRBJ2-7
clone size: many
D gene: TRBD2
CDR3 length: 17
V gene: TRBV2

CDR3 DNA: TGTGCCAGCAGTTCCTCATTATACACCGGGGAGCTGTTTTTT
CDR3 protein: CASSSSLYTGELFF
J gene: TRBJ2-2
clone size: many
D gene: -
CDR3 length: 14
V gene: TRBV28

CDR3 DNA: TGTGCCTGGAGCCGGGACGCATACAATGAGCAGTTCTTC
CDR3 protein: CAWSRDAYNEQFF
J gene: TRBJ2-1
clone size: many
D gene: -
CDR3 length: 13
V gene: TRBV30

CDR3 DNA: TGTGCCAGCAGCCCTACAGGTCGTGGAAACACCATATATTTT
CDR3 protein: CASSPTGRGNTIYF
J gene: TRBJ1-3
clone size: many
D gene: -
CDR3 length: 14
V gene: TRBV12-3/TRBV12-4

CDR3 DNA: TGTGCCAGCAGTGAGGGACTAGCGGGACACCAAGAGACCCAGTACTTC
CDR3 protein: CASSEGLAGHQETQYF
J gene: TRBJ2-5
clone size: many
D gene: TRBD2
CDR3 length: 16
V gene: TRBV6-1

CDR3 DNA: TGTGCCAGCAGTAACAGACAGGGGAACACTGAAGCTTTCTTT
CDR3 protein: CASSNRQGNTEAFF
J gene: TRBJ1-1
clone size: many
D gene: TRBD1
CDR3 length: 14
V gene: TRBV6-1

CDR3 DNA: TGCAGTGCTCCTATCCTGGGGGTAGCGGGATTAACAGATACGCAGTATTTT
CDR3 protein: CSAPILGVAGLTDTQYF
J gene: TRBJ2-3
clone size: many
D gene: TRBD2
CDR3 length: 17
V gene: TRBV20-1

CDR3 DNA: TGCGCCAGCAGCTACCCGGACCCTGGCGGCACAGATACGCAGTATTTT
CDR3 protein: CASSYPDPGGTDTQYF
J gene: TRBJ2-3
clone size: -
D gene: -
CDR3 length: 16
V gene: TRBV5-1

CDR3 DNA: TGTGCCAGTAGACTCAGGGCAGAGCAGCCCCAGCATTTT
CDR3 protein: CASRLRAEQPQHF
J gene: TRBJ1-5
clone size: once
D gene: -
CDR3 length: 13
V gene: TRBV19

CDR3 DNA: TGTGCCAGCAGCACACTCCAGGGAACTAGCGGGATTTACGAGCAGTACTTC
CDR3 protein: CASSTLQGTSGIYEQYF
J gene: TRBJ2-7
clone size: many
D gene: TRBD2
CDR3 length: 17
V gene: TRBV3-1

CDR3 DNA: TGCAGCGTTATCATGGGGTTAACAGGGAATCAGCCCCAGCATTTT
CDR3 protein: CSVIMGLTGNQPQHF
J gene: TRBJ1-5
clone size: few
D gene: -
CDR3 length: 15
V gene: TRBV29-1

CDR3 DNA: TGTGCCAGCAGCACAGGACTAGCCGGCGAGCAGTACTTC
CDR3 protein: CASSTGLAGEQYF
J gene: TRBJ2-7
clone size: -
D gene: TRBD2
CDR3 length: 13
V gene: TRBV4-2

CDR3 DNA: TGCAGTGCTAGAGAGGCAAGTCGATTGAACACTGAAGCTCTCTTT
CDR3 protein: CSAREASRLNTEALF
J gene: TRBJ1-1
clone size: -
D gene: -
CDR3 length: 15
V gene: TRBV20-1

CDR3 DNA: TGCAGTGCTAGAGAGGCCCGGGACTACACCTACGAGCAGTACTTC
CDR3 protein: CSAREARDYTYEQYF
J gene: TRBJ2-7
clone size: many
D gene: TRBD2
CDR3 length: 15
V gene: TRBV20-1

CDR3 DNA: TGTGCCTGTATCGACAGGGGGCTCGACTATGGCTACACCTTC
CDR3 protein: CACIDRGLDYGYTF
J gene: TRBJ1-2
clone size: many
D gene: TRBD1
CDR3 length: 14
V gene: TRBV30

CDR3 DNA: TGTGCCACCGACAGGGCTGGGAGCAATCAGCCCCAGCATTTT
CDR3 protein: CATDRAGSNQPQHF
J gene: TRBJ1-5
clone size: -
D gene: TRBD1
CDR3 length: 14
V gene: TRBV19

CDR3 DNA: TGTGCCAGCAGCTTTACCGGGGTGAGCTCCTACGAGCAGTACTTC
CDR3 protein: CASSFTGVSSYEQYF
J gene: TRBJ2-7
clone size: many
D gene: -
CDR3 length: 15
V gene: TRBV7-2

CDR3 DNA: TGTGCCAGCAGCCAAGATAGCGCAGGAGCATACTATGGCTACACCTTC
CDR3 protein: CASSQDSAGAYYGYTF
J gene: TRBJ1-2
clone size: many
D gene: -
CDR3 length: 16
V gene: TRBV3-1

CDR3 DNA: TGCGCCAGCAGCCAAGAGGGACTAGCGAGACCTGAGCAGTACTTC
CDR3 protein: CASSQEGLARPEQYF
J gene: TRBJ2-7
clone size: few
D gene: TRBD2
CDR3 length: 15
V gene: TRBV4-1

CDR3 DNA: TGTGCCAGCAGTTACTCTCCGTCCCTGACAGAGAACACCGGGGAGCTGTTTTTT
CDR3 protein: CASSYSPSLTENTGELFF
J gene: TRBJ2-2
clone size: many
D gene: -
CDR3 length: 18
V gene: TRBV6-1

CDR3 DNA: TGTGCCAGCAGCCAAGAATGGGCGCCTAACTATGGCTACACCTTC
CDR3 protein: CASSQEWAPNYGYTF
J gene: TRBJ1-2
clone size: many
D gene: -
CDR3 length: 15
V gene: TRBV3-1

CDR3 DNA: TGTGCCAGCATCCCTTTAGGGACTAGCGGGAGCTCCTACGAGCAGTACTTC
CDR3 protein: CASIPLGTSGSSYEQYF
J gene: TRBJ2-7
clone size: many
D gene: TRBD2
CDR3 length: 17
V gene: TRBV6-1

CDR3 DNA: TGTGCCAGCAGTTCGGACAGGGTCAATCAGCCCCAGCATTTT
CDR3 protein: CASSSDRVNQPQHF
J gene: TRBJ1-5
clone size: few
D gene: TRBD1
CDR3 length: 14
V gene: TRBV2

CDR3 DNA: TGTGCCAGCAGCTTAGGAGGGACGGGGAACACCGGGGAGCTGTTTTTT
CDR3 protein: CASSLGGTGNTGELFF
J gene: TRBJ2-2
clone size: -
D gene: -
CDR3 length: 16
V gene: TRBV7-6

CDR3 DNA: TGTGCCAGCAGTTTGCCAGGGGGGGGGAACTATGGCTACACCTTC
CDR3 protein: CASSLPGGGNYGYTF
J gene: TRBJ1-2
clone size: many
D gene: TRBD1
CDR3 length: 15
V gene: TRBV28

CDR3 DNA: TGTGCCAGCTCACCGGGACCGTATAGCAATCAGCCCCAGCATTTT
CDR3 protein: CASSPGPYSNQPQHF
J gene: TRBJ1-5
clone size: many
D gene: -
CDR3 length: 15
V gene: TRBV18

CDR3 DNA: TGTGCCAGCAGCTTAGGCCGGGAGGGCTTAGCCAAAAACATTCAGTACTTC
CDR3 protein: CASSLGREGLAKNIQYF
J gene: TRBJ2-4
clone size: few
D gene: TRBD2
CDR3 length: 17
V gene: TRBV13

CDR3 DNA: TGTGCCAGTGCCCCGGGACTAAACGGTTCACCCCTCCACTTT
CDR3 protein: CASAPGLNGSPLHF
J gene: TRBJ1-6
clone size: few
D gene: -
CDR3 length: 14
V gene: TRBV27

CDR3 DNA: TGTGCCAGCAGTATATATAGCGGGATCTCCTACGAGCAGTACTTC
CDR3 protein: CASSIYSGISYEQYF
J gene: TRBJ2-7
clone size: many
D gene: TRBD2
CDR3 length: 15
V gene: TRBV6-2/TRBV6-3

CDR3 DNA: TGTGCCAGCATGACTAGCGGCCTTTTCGAGCAGTACTTC
CDR3 protein: CASMTSGLFEQYF
J gene: TRBJ2-7
clone size: many
D gene: TRBD2
CDR3 length: 13
V gene: TRBV6-1

CDR3 DNA: TGTGCCAGCAGTGAGAACCTCGGGAGCACTGAAGCTTTCTTT
CDR3 protein: CASSENLGSTEAFF
J gene: TRBJ1-1
clone size: few
D gene: -
CDR3 length: 14
V gene: TRBV6-4

CDR3 DNA: TGCAGCGTTGTAGTTGGGGGGTCCAAAAACATTCAGTACTTC
CDR3 protein: CSVVVGGSKNIQYF
J gene: TRBJ2-4
clone size: few
D gene: -
CDR3 length: 14
V gene: TRBV29-1